The present entry profiles one T cell receptor beta chain with its context. In the source study's methods: Estimation of nucleated cell counts relied on the amplification of reference gene primers. Sequencing used immunoSEQ multiplex PCR; TCRdb keeps in-frame clones, though not all of them. V and J calls and clone size are given by that table; D and trimming were obtained from the DNA. There are 100,000 or so clones in the sample; approximately 86% occur only once, and around 3% lies in the top ten. In germline, CDR1 is KGHSH, CDR2 LQKENI. This CDR3 has 15 residues. Trimming left V 2 bases short and J 2 bases short, with 12 bases between. This entry comes from a study of blood T cell repertoires in COVID-19. For the study at large: Acute and convalescent COVID-19 samples came from the United States, Italy and Spain. T cells, B-cell-depleted T cells, or PBMCs provided the cDNA or gDNA that served as material.

The V and J genes are TRBV18 and TRBJ1-1; D possibly corresponds to TRBD1 (5 bases). The receptor was derived from a man in his fifties with active or convalescent COVID-19. Sequenced material: peripheral blood. CDR3 loop: CASSPSQGYNTEAFF. The CDR3 nucleotides are TGTGCCAGCTCACCAAGTCAGGGATACAACACTGAAGCTTTCTTT.